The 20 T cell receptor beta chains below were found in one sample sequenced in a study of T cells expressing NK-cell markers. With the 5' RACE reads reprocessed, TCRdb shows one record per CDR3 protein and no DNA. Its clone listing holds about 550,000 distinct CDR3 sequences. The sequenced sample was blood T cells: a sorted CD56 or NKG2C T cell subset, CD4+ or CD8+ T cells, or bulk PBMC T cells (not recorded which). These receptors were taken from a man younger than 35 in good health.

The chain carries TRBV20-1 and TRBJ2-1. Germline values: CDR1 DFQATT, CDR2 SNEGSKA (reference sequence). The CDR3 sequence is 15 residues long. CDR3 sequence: CSATQAGVSYNEQFF.

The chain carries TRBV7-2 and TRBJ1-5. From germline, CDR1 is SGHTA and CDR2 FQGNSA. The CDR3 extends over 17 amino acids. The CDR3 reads CASSLGFGQDHNQPQHF.

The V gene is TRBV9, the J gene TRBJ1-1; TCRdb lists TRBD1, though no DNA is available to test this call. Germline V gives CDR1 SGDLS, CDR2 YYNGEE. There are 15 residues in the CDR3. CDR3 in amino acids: CASSVVAGGNTEAFF.

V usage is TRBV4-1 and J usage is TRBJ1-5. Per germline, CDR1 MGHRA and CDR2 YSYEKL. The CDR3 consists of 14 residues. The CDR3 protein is CASSDSSGTQPQHF.

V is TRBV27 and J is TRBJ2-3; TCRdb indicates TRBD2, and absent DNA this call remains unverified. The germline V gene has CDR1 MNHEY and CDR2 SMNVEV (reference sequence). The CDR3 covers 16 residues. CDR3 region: CASSLLASATPDTQYF.

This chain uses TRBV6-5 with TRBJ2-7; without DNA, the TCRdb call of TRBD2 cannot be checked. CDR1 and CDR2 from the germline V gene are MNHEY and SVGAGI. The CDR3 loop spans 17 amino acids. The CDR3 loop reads CASSYLASGRSSYEQYF.

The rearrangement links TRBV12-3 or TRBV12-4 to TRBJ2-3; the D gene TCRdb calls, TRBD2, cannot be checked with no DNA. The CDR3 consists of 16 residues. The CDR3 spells CASSVTSGPAADTQYF.

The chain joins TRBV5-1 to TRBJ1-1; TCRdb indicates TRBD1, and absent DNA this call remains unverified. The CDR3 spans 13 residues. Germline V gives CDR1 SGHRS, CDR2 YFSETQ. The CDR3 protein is CASTRVGGTEAFF.

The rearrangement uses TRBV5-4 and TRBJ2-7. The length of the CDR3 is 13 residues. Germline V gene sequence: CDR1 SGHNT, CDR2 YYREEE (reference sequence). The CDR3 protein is CASSQKSSYEQYF.

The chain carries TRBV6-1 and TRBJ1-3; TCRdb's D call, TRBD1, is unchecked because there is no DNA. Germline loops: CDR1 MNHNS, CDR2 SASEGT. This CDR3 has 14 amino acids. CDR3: CASTRRGAGGTIYF.

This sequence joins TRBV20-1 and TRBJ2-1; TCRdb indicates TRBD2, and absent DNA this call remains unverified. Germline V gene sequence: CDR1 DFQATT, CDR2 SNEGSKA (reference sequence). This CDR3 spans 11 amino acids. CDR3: CSGGRINEQFF.

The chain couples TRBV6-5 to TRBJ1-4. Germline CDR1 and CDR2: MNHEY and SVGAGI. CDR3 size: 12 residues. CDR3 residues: CASSYQGGKLFF.

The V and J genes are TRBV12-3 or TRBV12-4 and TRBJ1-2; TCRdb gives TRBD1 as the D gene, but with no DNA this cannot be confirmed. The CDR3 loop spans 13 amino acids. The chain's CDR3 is CASSQGQIYGYTF.

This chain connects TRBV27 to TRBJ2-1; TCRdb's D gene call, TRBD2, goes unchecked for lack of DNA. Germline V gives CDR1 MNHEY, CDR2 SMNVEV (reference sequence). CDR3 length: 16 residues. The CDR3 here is CASSLRTSPGHREQFF.

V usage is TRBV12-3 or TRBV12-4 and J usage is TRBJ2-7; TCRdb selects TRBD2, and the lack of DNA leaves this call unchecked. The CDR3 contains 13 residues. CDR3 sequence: CASSPRLGHEQYF.

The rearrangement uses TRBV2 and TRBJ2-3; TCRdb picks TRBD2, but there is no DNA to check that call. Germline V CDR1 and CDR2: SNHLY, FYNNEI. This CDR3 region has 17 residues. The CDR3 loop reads CASSEEWTSGGTDTQYF. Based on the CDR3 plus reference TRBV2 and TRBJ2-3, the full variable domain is EPEVTQTPSHQVTQMGQEVILRCVPISNHLYFYWYRQILGQKVEFLVSFYNNEISEKSEIFDDQFSVERPDGSNFTLKIRSTKLEDSAMYFCASSEEWTSGGTDTQYFGPGTRLTVL.

CDR3 residues: CASSYTGAGGQPQHF. This chain links TRBV6-5 with TRBJ1-5. Per germline, CDR1 MNHEY and CDR2 SVGAGI. The CDR3 totals 15 residues.

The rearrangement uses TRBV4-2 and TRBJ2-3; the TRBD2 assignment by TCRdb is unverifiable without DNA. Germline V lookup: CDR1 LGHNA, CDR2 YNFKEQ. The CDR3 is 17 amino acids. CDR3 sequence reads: CASSQTGGRPGVDTQYF.

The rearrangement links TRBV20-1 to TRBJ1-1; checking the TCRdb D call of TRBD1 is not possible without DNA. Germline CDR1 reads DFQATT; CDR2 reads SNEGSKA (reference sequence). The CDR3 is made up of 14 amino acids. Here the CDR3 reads CSAIAGTENTEAFF.

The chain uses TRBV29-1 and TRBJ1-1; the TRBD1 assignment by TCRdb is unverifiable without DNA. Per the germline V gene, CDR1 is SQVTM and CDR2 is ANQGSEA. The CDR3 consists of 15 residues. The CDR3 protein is CSVEDLRGAGTEAFF. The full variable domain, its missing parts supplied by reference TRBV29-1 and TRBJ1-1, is SAVISQKPSRDICQRGTSLTIQCQVDSQVTMMFWYRQQPGQSLTLIATANQGSEATYESGFVIDKFPISRPNLTFSTLTVSNMSPEDSSIYLCSVEDLRGAGTEAFFGQGTRLTVV.